This T cell receptor (beta chain) was obtained from a study of radiation and T cells in renal cell carcinoma. Study-wide findings and caveats: In blood, top tumor clones expanded by 2 weeks, shrinking by 4.

Sequencing was performed with immunoSEQ multiplex PCR; in TCRdb, only in-frame clones are kept and a portion is missing. The data hold roughly 160,000 clones, with less than 90% observed a single time. CDR1 is MNHEY, CDR2 SMNVEV, per germline (reference sequence). This CDR3 is built from 14 residues. V shed 5 bases and J 4 bases; nucleotides not matched to a gene: 5. Regarding time point: blood 4 weeks post-SBRT, at nephrectomy. The treatment denotes: 15 Gy SBRT to primary tumor, nephrectomy 4 weeks later. Nephrectomy followed 15 Gy stereotactic body radiation by 4 weeks. Serial blood draws occurred at baseline and 2 and 4 weeks post-SBRT. Clear cell pathology was present in this patient's renal cell carcinoma. This clone appeared once. The antigen is unknown.

This TCR was sampled from a woman aged 50 to 60 with renal cell carcinoma. The material sequenced was blood, taken from a patient whose treatment included radiotherapy and nephrectomy. The rearrangement links TRBV27 to TRBJ1-2; 9 positions match TRBD1. CDR3 DNA: TGTGCCAGCAGTCGGGACAGGGAACTCTATGGCTACACCTTC. Amino acid sequence: CASSRDRELYGYTF.